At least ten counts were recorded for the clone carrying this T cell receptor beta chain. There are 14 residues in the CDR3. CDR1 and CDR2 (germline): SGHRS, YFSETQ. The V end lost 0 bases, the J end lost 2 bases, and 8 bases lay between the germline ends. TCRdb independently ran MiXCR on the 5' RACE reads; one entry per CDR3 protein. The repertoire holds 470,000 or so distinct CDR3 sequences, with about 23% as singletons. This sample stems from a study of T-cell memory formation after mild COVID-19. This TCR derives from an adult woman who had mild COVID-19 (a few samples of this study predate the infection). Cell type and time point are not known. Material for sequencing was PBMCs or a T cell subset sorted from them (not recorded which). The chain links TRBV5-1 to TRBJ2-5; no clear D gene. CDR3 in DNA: TGCGCCAGCAGCTTGGGGGCCTCACAAGAGACCCAGTACTTC. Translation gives CASSLGASQETQYF.